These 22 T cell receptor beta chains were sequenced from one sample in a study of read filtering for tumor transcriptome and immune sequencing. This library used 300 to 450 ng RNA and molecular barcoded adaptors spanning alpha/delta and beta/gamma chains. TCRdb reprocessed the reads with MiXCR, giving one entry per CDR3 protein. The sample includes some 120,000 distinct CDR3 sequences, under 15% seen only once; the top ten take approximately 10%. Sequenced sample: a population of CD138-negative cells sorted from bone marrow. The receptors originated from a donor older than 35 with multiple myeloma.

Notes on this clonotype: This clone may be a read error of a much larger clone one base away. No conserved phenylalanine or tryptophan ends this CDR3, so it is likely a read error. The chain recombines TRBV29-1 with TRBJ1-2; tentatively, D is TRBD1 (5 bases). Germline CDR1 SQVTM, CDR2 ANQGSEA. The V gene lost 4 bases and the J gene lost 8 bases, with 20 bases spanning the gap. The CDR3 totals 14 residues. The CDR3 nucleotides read TGCAGCGTTGTCGGGGGGTATGGAGACTTCGGCTACACCCTC. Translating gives CSVVGGYGDFGYTL.

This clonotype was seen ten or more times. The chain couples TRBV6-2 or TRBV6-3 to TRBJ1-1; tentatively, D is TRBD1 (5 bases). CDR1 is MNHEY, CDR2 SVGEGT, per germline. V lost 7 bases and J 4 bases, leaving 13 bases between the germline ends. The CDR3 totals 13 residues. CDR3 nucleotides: TGTGCCAGCACCAACGGGGGGGTCACTGAAGCTTTCTTT. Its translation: CASTNGGVTEAFF.

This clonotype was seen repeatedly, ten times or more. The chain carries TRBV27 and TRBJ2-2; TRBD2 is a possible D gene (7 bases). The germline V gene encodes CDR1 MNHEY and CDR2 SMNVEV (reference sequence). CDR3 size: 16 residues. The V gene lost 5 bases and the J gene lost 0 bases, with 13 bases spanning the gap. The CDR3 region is CASSLRGGPNTGELFF. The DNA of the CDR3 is TGTGCCAGCAGTCTGAGGGGGGGGCCGAACACCGGGGAGCTGTTTTTT.

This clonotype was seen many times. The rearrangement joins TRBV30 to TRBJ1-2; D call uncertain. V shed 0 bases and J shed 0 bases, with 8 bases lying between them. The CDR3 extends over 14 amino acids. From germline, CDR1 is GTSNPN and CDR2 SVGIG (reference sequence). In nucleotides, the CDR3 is TGTGCCTGGAGTGTAGCGATTACTAACTATGGCTACACCTTC. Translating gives CAWSVAITNYGYTF.

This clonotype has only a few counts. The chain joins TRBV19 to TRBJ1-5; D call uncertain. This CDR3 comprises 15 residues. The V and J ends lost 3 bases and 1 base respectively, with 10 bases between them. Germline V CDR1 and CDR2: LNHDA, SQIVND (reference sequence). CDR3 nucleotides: TGTGCCAGTAGTATGCAGCTTGTGAGCAATCAGCCCCAGCATTTT. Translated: CASSMQLVSNQPQHF.

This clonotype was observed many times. CDR3 sequence (DNA): TGTGCCAGCAGCTTACAGGCCGGGGGGACCCAGTACTTC. This codes for CASSLQAGGTQYF. The gene calls are TRBV7-9 and TRBJ2-5; D might be TRBD2 (6 bases). With 2 bases removed from V and 7 bases from J, the gap between germline ends came to 11 bases. The germline V gene encodes CDR1 SEHNR and CDR2 FQNEAQ (reference sequence). The CDR3 covers 13 residues.

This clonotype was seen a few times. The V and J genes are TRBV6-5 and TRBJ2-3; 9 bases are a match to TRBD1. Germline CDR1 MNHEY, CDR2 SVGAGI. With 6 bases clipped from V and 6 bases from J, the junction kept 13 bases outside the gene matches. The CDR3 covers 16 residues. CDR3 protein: CASRKSGTGIWDTQYF. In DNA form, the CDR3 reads TGTGCCAGCAGAAAGTCCGGGACAGGGATTTGGGATACGCAGTATTTT.

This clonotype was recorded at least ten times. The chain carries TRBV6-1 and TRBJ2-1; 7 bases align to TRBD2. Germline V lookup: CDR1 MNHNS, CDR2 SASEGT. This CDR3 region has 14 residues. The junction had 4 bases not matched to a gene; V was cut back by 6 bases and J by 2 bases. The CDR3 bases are TGTGCCAGCAGAGCGAGCGGGGCCTACAATGAGCAGTTCTTC. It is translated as CASRASGAYNEQFF.

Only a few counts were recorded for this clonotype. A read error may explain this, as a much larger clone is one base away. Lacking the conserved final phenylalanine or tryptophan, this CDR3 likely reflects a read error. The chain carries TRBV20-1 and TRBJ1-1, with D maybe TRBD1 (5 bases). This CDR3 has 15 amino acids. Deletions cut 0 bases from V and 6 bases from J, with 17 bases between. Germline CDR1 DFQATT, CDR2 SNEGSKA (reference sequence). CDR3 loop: CSARDPRGSHAEAFL. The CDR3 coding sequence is TGCAGTGCTAGAGATCCCCGGGGGTCTCACGCTGAAGCTTTCCTT.

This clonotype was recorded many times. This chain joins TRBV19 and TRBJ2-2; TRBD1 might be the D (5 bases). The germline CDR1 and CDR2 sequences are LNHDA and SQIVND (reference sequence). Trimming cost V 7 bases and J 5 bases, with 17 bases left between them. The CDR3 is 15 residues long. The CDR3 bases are TGTGCCAGTAAAGGGGATCGGTTCCGGACCGGGGAGCTGTTTTTT. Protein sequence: CASKGDRFRTGELFF.

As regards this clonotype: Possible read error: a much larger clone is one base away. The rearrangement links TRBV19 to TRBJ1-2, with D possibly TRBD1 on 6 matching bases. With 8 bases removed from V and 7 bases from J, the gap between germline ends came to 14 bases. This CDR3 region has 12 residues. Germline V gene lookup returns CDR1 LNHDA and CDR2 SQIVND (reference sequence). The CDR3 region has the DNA TGTGCCAGTCAACGGGGGGCCGCTGGCTACACCTTC. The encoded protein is CASQRGAAGYTF.

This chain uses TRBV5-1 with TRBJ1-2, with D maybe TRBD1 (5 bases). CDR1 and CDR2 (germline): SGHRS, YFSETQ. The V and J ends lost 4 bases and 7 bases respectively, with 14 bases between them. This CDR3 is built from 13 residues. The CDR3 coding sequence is TGCGCCAGCAGCAATGAAGGGGTTTCTGGCTACACCTTC. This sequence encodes CASSNEGVSGYTF.

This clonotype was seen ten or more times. The CDR3: CASRPLGPYNEQFF. CDR3 coding DNA: TGTGCCAGCAGACCCTTGGGTCCCTACAATGAGCAGTTCTTC. V is TRBV6-5 and J is TRBJ2-1; D is undetermined. The V end lost 6 bases, the J end lost 2 bases, and 11 bases lay between the germline ends. Germline V gene sequence: CDR1 MNHEY, CDR2 SVGAGI. The CDR3 has 14 residues.

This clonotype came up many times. The CDR3 coding sequence is TGTGCCAGCCAGCAGAGAGGGGCAGATACGCAGTATTTT. Its translation is CASQQRGADTQYF. V usage is TRBV7-2 and J usage is TRBJ2-3; perhaps D is TRBD1 or TRBD2 (5 bases each). The germline V and J ends were trimmed by 8 bases and 4 bases, with 13 bases remaining between them. The CDR3 has 13 residues. Germline CDR1 and CDR2: SGHTA and FQGNSA.

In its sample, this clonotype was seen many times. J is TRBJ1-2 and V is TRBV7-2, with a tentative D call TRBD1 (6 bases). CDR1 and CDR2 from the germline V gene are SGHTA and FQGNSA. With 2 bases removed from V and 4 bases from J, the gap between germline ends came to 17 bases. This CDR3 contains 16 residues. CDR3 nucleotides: TGTGCCAGCAGCTTAAGTTTGGTTGGGGGGCTCTATGGCTACACCTTC. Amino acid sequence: CASSLSLVGGLYGYTF.

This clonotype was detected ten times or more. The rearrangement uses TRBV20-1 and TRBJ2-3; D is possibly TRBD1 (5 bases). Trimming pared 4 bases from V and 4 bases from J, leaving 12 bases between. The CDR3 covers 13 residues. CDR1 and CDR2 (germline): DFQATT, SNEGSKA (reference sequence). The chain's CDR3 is CSATRVVSDTQYF. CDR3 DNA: TGCAGTGCTACCAGGGTTGTCTCAGATACGCAGTATTTT.

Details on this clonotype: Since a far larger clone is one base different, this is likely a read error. CDR3 sequence reads: CASGGFLYEQLF. In DNA, the CDR3 is TGTGCCAGCGGCGGGTTTCTCTATGAGCAGCTCTTC. V and J are TRBV6-6 and TRBJ2-1; possible D gene TRBD2, 5 bases. Germline V gene lookup returns CDR1 MNHNY and CDR2 SVGAGI (reference sequence). The CDR3 sequence is 12 residues long.

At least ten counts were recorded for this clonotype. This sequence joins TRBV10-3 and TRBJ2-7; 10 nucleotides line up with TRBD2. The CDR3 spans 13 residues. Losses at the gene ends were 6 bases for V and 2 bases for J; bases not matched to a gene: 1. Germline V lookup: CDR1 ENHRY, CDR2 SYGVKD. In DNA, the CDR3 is TGTGCCATCAGGCTAGCGGGAGCCTACGAGCAGTACTTC. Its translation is CAIRLAGAYEQYF.

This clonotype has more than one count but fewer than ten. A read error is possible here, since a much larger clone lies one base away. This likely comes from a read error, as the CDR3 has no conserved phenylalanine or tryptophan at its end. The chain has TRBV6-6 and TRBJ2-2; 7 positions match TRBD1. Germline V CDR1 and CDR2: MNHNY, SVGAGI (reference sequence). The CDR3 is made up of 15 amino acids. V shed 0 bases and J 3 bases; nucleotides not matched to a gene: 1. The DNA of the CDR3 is TGTGCCAGCAGTTACTCGGACAGGCACACCGGGGAGCTGTTTTCT. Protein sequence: CASSYSDRHTGELFS.

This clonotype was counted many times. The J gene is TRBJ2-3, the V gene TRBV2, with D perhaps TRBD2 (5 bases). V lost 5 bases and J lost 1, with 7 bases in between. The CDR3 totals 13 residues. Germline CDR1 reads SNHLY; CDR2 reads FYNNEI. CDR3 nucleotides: TGTGCCAGCAGTTGGGGAGGCACAGATACGCAGTATTTT. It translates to CASSWGGTDTQYF.

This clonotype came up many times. The CDR3 nucleotides read TGTGCCAGCTTCGAAATGGGGGGTTTAAACACTGAAGCTTTCTTT. As protein: CASFEMGGLNTEAFF. This rearrangement joins TRBV6-1 to TRBJ1-1; the D gene is possibly TRBD1 (5 bases). Germline V gives CDR1 MNHNS, CDR2 SASEGT. The V end was cut by 8 bases, the J end by 2 bases, with 18 bases between. The CDR3 extends over 15 amino acids.

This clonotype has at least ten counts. The CDR3 region is CASSFREGWETQYF. The CDR3 DNA sequence: TGTGCCAGCAGCTTCCGGGAGGGGTGGGAGACCCAGTACTTC. The V gene is TRBV7-8, the J gene TRBJ2-5, with 8 bases identical to TRBD2. Unmatched junction bases numbered 5, after V lost 3 bases and J lost 5 bases. The CDR3 loop spans 14 amino acids. Germline-derived CDR1 and CDR2 are SGHVS and FQNEAQ. The whole variable domain, remainder taken from reference TRBV7-8 and TRBJ2-5, is GAGVSQSPRYKVAKRGQDVALRCDPISGHVSLFWYQQALGQGPEFLTYFQNEAQLDKSGLPSDRFFAERPEGSVSTLKIQRTQQEDSAVYLCASSFREGWETQYFGPGTRLLVL.